The TCR beta chain under discussion was sequenced for a study of CXCR3-negative and CXCR3-positive naive CD8 T cells. Study-wide context: Sequencing brought in about 150 million TRB reads altogether, and each library got about 1.5 +/- 0.3 million. Whole-study findings and limits: CXCR3-positive naive cells carried more hydrophobic TRB CDR3s than CXCR3-negative ones. Diversity in memory CD8+ cells fell much lower than the comparably high levels seen in both naive subsets. CXCR3-negative and CXCR3-positive naive cells shared comparable TRBV-TRBJ usage, but memory cells did not.

CDR3 length equals 13 residues. From germline, CDR1 is SQVTM and CDR2 ANQGSEA. The authors prepared UMI-labeled TRB cDNA libraries by 5' RACE. TCRdb derives one entry per CDR3 protein from the 5' RACE reads, leaving out DNA. The repertoire table contains 55,000 to 75,000 distinct CDR3 sequences. As to this clonotype: The antigen is unknown.

Definition of naive CD8+ T cells rested on a CD45RO-CCR7+CD27+CD95- profile. The rearrangement links TRBV29-1 to TRBJ1-1; TCRdb names TRBD1, which stays unverified in the absence of DNA. The source is a human donor in good health. Some clones in this sample may be carry-over from other donors' samples. Specimen: naive CXCR3+ CD8+ T cells from blood. Subset indicated: CD45RO-CCR7+CD27+CD95- naive CD8+ T cells expressing CXCR3 (TNR3+). The CDR3 sequence: CSASGTEATEAFF.